The T cell receptor beta chain described here comes from a study of blood T cell repertoires in COVID-19. In the study overall: The United States, Italy and Spain were the sources of the acute and convalescent COVID-19 samples.

The repertoire was sequenced with immunoSEQ multiplex PCR; TCRdb's copy has only in-frame clones and lacks some. The data contain roughly 200,000 clones, roughly 83% of them seen just once; the ten biggest clones take up about 5.6%. CDR3 length equals 14 residues. V dropped 6 bases and J dropped 1 base, with 12 bases sitting between them. The germline gives CDR1 MNHEY, CDR2 SMNVEV (reference sequence). Input material: PBMCs or T cells enriched from blood (not recorded which). The V call is TRBV27, the J call TRBJ1-1, with TRBD1 as a possible D gene (6 bases). The receptor's source is a man aged 35 to 55 with acute COVID-19. The DNA of the CDR3 is TGTGCCAGCAGGATGACAGGACCGAACACTGAAGCTTTCTTT. This codes for CASRMTGPNTEAFF.